Listed here are 2 T cell receptor beta chains from one sample, sequenced in a study of blood T cell repertoires in COVID-19. Method: immunoSEQ multiplex PCR; TCRdb's copy keeps in-frame clones and lacks some. The sample has some 250,000 clones, approximately 91% seen once; the top ten hold roughly 2%. The sequenced material came from PBMCs or T cells enriched from blood (not recorded which). The receptors derive from a woman in her 40s with acute COVID-19.

This chain connects TRBV30 to TRBJ2-3, with TRBD2 identical over 10 bases. The trim removed 2 bases at V and 7 bases at J, leaving 15 bases unmatched. CDR1 GTSNPN and CDR2 SVGIG come from the germline V gene (reference sequence). The CDR3 spans 17 residues. In DNA, the CDR3 is TGTGCCTGGAGTCTTTGGAGAACCCCTAGCGGGAGTTATACGCAGTATTTT. The encoded protein is CAWSLWRTPSGSYTQYF.

The chain combines TRBV28 with TRBJ1-1, with TRBD1 identical over 7 bases. This CDR3 is 14 amino acids long. Trimming cost V 8 bases and J 3 bases; bases outside gene matches: 9. Per the germline V gene, CDR1 is MDHEN and CDR2 is SYDVKM. CDR3 region: CASDLKGADTEAFF. The DNA for the CDR3 is TGTGCCAGCGACCTCAAGGGGGCGGACACTGAAGCTTTCTTT.